These 20 T cell receptor beta chains originate from one sample sequenced in a study of cytomegalovirus exposure and HLA in healthy donors. The primer mix had 60 Vbeta and 13 Jbeta primers. The protocol was immunoSEQ multiplex PCR, while the TCRdb copy is restricted to in-frame clones and leaves out a portion. Among about 160,000 clones listed, about three quarters were seen once. Sequencing used PBMCs. Receptor source: a woman in her 30s in good health and CMV-seronegative.

The chain is built from TRBV6-6 and TRBJ1-2; maybe TRBD1 (5 bases). The CDR3 totals 13 residues. Germline CDR1 is MNHNY and CDR2 is SVGAGI (reference sequence). V lost 8 bases, J lost 6 bases, and 16 bases lay in between. CDR3 protein: CASGYQGADGYTF. CDR3 DNA: TGTGCCAGCGGATACCAAGGGGCGGATGGCTACACCTTC.

The chain carries TRBV30 and TRBJ2-1; 8 nucleotides line up with TRBD1. This CDR3 contains 15 residues. CDR1 is GTSNPN, CDR2 SVGIG, per germline (reference sequence). Unmatched junction bases numbered 11, after V lost 2 bases and J lost 8 bases. CDR3 bases: TGTGCCTGGAGTCCGAAACAGGGGGACAAGGATGAGCAGTTCTTC. It is translated as CAWSPKQGDKDEQFF. Complete variable domain (other parts from reference TRBV30 and TRBJ2-1): SQTIHQWPATLVQPVGSPLSLECTVEGTSNPNLYWYRQAAGRGLQLLFYSVGIGQISSEVPQNLSASRPQDRQFILSSKKLLLSDSGFYLCAWSPKQGDKDEQFFGPGTRLTVL.

The chain combines TRBV5-4 with TRBJ2-7; 7 bases align to TRBD1. V lost 4 bases, J lost 7 bases, and 14 bases stayed unmatched. The germline V gene has CDR1 SGHNT and CDR2 YYREEE (reference sequence). This CDR3 contains 15 residues. Here the CDR3 DNA reads TGTGCCAGCAGCCAAGATCTAAGGGGGCCGGCGGAGCAGTACTTC. Its translation is CASSQDLRGPAEQYF.

This clone was seen more than once but under ten times. The rearrangement joins TRBV4-2 to TRBJ1-2, with a weak D call TRBD1 (6 bases). This CDR3 comprises 16 residues. V dropped 3 bases and J dropped 8 bases, with 22 bases sitting between them. Germline CDR1 is LGHNA and CDR2 is YNFKEQ. The CDR3 coding sequence is TGTGCCAGCAGCCACCCCATAACCACAGGGATGTGGGGCTACACCTTC. Amino acid sequence: CASSHPITTGMWGYTF.

The rearrangement uses TRBV10-3 and TRBJ2-1; tentative D call: TRBD1 (6 bases). This CDR3 is 15 amino acids long. The ends were cut back, 3 bases at V and 0 bases at J, with 9 bases in the middle. Germline V gives CDR1 ENHRY, CDR2 SYGVKD. This chain's CDR3 is CAISEQGISYNEQFF. For the CDR3, the DNA is TGTGCCATCAGTGAACAGGGTATCTCCTACAATGAGCAGTTCTTC.

The chain combines TRBV18 with TRBJ2-2; TRBD1 matches at 7 bases. From germline, CDR1 is KGHSH and CDR2 LQKENI. Losses at the gene ends were 3 bases for V and 0 bases for J; bases not matched to a gene: 1. The CDR3 is 15 amino acids. The CDR3 spells CASSPGTANTGELFF. As DNA, the CDR3 is TGTGCCAGCTCACCGGGGACAGCGAACACCGGGGAGCTGTTTTTT. The entire variable domain, with the rest obtained from reference TRBV18 and TRBJ2-2, is as follows: NAGVMQNPRHLVRRRGQEARLRCSPMKGHSHVYWYRQLPEEGLKFMVYLQKENIIDESGMPKERFSAEFPKEGPSILRIQQVVRGDSAAYFCASSPGTANTGELFFGEGSRLTVL.

V and J are TRBV7-2 and TRBJ2-2; no firm D call. Germline V gene data show CDR1 as SGHTA and CDR2 as FQGNSA. The CDR3 sequence is 14 residues long. Trimming took 4 bases from V and 2 from J, leaving 8 bases between them. CDR3 protein: CASSSDSNTGELFF. Here the CDR3 DNA reads TGTGCCAGCAGCTCAGACTCTAACACCGGGGAGCTGTTTTTT.

V usage is TRBV6-5 and J usage is TRBJ2-1; TRBD1 matches 8 bases. Looked up from germline, CDR1 is MNHEY and CDR2 is SVGAGI. Trimming took 5 bases from V and 8 from J; bases not matched to a gene: 11. The CDR3 runs to 15 residues. The CDR3 protein is CASSVRTGFAYEQFF. The CDR3 DNA reads as TGTGCCAGCAGTGTCAGGACAGGGTTCGCCTATGAGCAGTTCTTC.

The rearrangement joins TRBV27 to TRBJ2-7, with 7 bases fitting TRBD2. J was trimmed by 3 bases and V by 7 bases; bases with no gene match: 0. The germline V gene encodes CDR1 MNHEY and CDR2 SMNVEV (reference sequence). This CDR3 is 11 amino acids long. For the CDR3, the DNA is TGTGCCAGCACGGGAGGCTACGAGCAGTACTTC. Translating it yields CASTGGYEQYF.

The V call is TRBV9, the J call TRBJ2-5; no definite D call. The V end lost 3 bases, the J end lost 2 bases, and 11 bases lay between the germline ends. The V gene's germline CDR1 is SGDLS and CDR2 YYNGEE. The CDR3 totals 14 residues. CDR3 amino acids: CASSAKPSQETQYF. DNA for the CDR3: TGTGCCAGCAGCGCGAAGCCTTCTCAAGAGACCCAGTACTTC.

The chain joins TRBV28 to TRBJ2-7, with 11 bases aligning to TRBD2. V shed 5 bases and J 3 bases; nucleotides not matched to a gene: 9. CDR3 length: 16 amino acids. Germline CDR1 reads MDHEN; CDR2 reads SYDVKM. CDR3 DNA sequence: TGTGCCAGCAGTCCCCCGACTAGCGGGGCTTACTACGAGCAGTACTTC. It encodes CASSPPTSGAYYEQYF. Looking up the rest from reference TRBV28 and TRBJ2-7 gives the full variable domain: DVKVTQSSRYLVKRTGEKVFLECVQDMDHENMFWYRQDPGLGLRLIYFSYDVKMKEKGDIPEGYSVSREKKERFSLILESASTNQTSMYLCASSPPTSGAYYEQYFGPGTRLTVT.

The V call is TRBV10-3, the J call TRBJ2-5; tentative D call: TRBD1 (6 bases). This CDR3 is built from 13 residues. The germline CDR1 and CDR2 sequences are ENHRY and SYGVKD. The V and J ends lost 7 bases and 2 bases respectively, with 11 bases between them. The CDR3 DNA follows: TGTGCCATCAAGGGGGACAAGCAAGAGACCCAGTACTTC. It yields the protein CAIKGDKQETQYF.

J is TRBJ2-4 and V is TRBV28; tentative D call: TRBD2 (6 bases). The CDR3 totals 16 residues. Germline V CDR1 and CDR2: MDHEN, SYDVKM. V was trimmed by 2 bases and J by 1 base, leaving 12 bases between them. CDR3 loop: CASSLSGRKAKNIQYF. CDR3 sequence (DNA): TGTGCCAGCAGTTTAAGTGGGAGGAAGGCCAAAAACATTCAGTACTTC.

V gene TRBV21-1 combines with J gene TRBJ2-7; the table's D call of TRBD2 was not tested on the DNA. TRBV21-1 is a listed pseudogene. The CDR3 totals 18 residues. CDR3: CASSTPRYERYKDLEQYF. The CDR3 DNA follows: TGTGCCAGCAGCACACCCCGTTATGAGCGCTACAAGGATCTGGAGCAGTACTTC.

This clone has a single count. This CDR3 is CASTPSAYNEQFF. Written as DNA, the CDR3 is TGTGCCAGTACCCCCAGCGCTTACAATGAGCAGTTCTTC. This sequence joins TRBV19 and TRBJ2-1; no clear D. This CDR3 contains 13 residues. Between the trimmed V and J ends, which lost 7 bases and 4 bases, there was a span of 11 bases. Germline V gene sequence: CDR1 LNHDA, CDR2 SQIVND (reference sequence).

The J gene is TRBJ1-4, the V gene TRBV5-5; 7 bases map to TRBD1. V lost 3 bases and J lost 5; bases outside the gene matches: 4. CDR1 is SGHKS and CDR2 is YYEKEE in the germline V gene (reference sequence). The CDR3 extends over 14 amino acids. DNA of the CDR3: TGTGCCAGCAGCTCGGGACAGCTAAATGAAAAACTGTTTTTT. Translating gives CASSSGQLNEKLFF.

This clone was detected only once. This chain links TRBV30 with TRBJ1-1; no definite D call. V lost 0 bases and J lost 0, with 5 bases in between. The CDR3 is 13 amino acids. Germline V gene sequence: CDR1 GTSNPN, CDR2 SVGIG (reference sequence). The chain's CDR3 is CAWSVQLNTEAFF. The DNA of the CDR3 is TGTGCCTGGAGTGTACAACTGAACACTGAAGCTTTCTTT.

The gene calls are TRBV27 and TRBJ2-7, with D unclear. From germline, CDR1 is MNHEY and CDR2 SMNVEV (reference sequence). Between the trimmed V and J ends, which lost 5 bases and 2 bases, there was a span of 13 bases. This CDR3 has 14 residues. The CDR3 DNA is TGTGCCAGCAGTCCCTTCAGCGTTCCCTACGAGCAGTACTTC. It encodes CASSPFSVPYEQYF.

The CDR3, as DNA: TGTGCCAGCAGTACACCCATGGTTACGCAGTATTTT. Amino acid sequence: CASSTPMVTQYF. V gene TRBV28 combines with J gene TRBJ2-3, with D unresolved. Germline V gene sequence: CDR1 MDHEN, CDR2 SYDVKM. V lost 5 bases, J lost 8 bases, and 11 bases lay in between. The length of the CDR3 is 12 residues.

This clone was seen a handful of times. The CDR3 DNA reads as TGCGCCAGCAGCTTGGCCGGGGGACTAGCGGGGGTCGAGCAGTACTTC. This codes for CASSLAGGLAGVEQYF. The chain combines TRBV5-1 with TRBJ2-7, with TRBD2 identical over 14 bases. Germline V gene data show CDR1 as SGHRS and CDR2 as YFSETQ. The CDR3 has 16 residues. V dropped 0 bases and J dropped 6; count of bases not matched to a gene: 5.